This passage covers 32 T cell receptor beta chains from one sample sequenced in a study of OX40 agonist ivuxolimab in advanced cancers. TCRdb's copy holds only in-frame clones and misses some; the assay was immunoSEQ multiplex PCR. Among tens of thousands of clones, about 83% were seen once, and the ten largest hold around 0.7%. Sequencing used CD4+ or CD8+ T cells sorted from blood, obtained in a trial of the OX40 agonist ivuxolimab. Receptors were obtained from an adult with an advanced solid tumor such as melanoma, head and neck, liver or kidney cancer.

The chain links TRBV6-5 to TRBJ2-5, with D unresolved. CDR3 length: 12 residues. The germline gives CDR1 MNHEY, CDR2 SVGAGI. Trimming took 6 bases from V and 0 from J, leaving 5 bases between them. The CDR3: CASRINQETQYF. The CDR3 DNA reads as TGTGCCAGCAGGATAAACCAAGAGACCCAGTACTTC.

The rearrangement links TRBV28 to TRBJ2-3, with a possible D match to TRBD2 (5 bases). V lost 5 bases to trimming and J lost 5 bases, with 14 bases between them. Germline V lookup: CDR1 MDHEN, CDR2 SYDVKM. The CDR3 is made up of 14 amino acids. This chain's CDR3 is CASSQAEPKDTQYF. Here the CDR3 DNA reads TGTGCCAGCAGTCAAGCGGAACCTAAAGATACGCAGTATTTT.

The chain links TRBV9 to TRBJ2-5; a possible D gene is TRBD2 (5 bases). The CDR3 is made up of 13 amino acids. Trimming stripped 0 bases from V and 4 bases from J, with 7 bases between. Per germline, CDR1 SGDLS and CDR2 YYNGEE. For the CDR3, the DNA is TGTGCCAGCAGCGTAGATGCGGGAGAGACCCAGTACTTC. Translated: CASSVDAGETQYF.

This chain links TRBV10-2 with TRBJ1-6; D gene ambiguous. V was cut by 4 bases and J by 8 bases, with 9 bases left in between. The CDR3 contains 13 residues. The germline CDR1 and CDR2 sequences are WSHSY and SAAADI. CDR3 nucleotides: TGCGCCAGCAGTGGTAGGGTGGATTCACCCCTCCACTTT. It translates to CASSGRVDSPLHF.

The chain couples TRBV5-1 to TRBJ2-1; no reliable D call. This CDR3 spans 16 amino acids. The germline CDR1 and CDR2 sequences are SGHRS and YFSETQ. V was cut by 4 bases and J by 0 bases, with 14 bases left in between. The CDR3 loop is CASSLQARLSYNEQFF. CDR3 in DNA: TGCGCCAGCAGCCTTCAAGCCAGACTCTCCTACAATGAGCAGTTCTTC. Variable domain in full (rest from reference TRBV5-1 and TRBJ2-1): KAGVTQTPRYLIKTRGQQVTLSCSPISGHRSVSWYQQTPGQGLQFLFEYFSETQRNKGNFPGRFSGRQFSNSRSEMNVSTLELGDSALYLCASSLQARLSYNEQFFGPGTRLTVL.

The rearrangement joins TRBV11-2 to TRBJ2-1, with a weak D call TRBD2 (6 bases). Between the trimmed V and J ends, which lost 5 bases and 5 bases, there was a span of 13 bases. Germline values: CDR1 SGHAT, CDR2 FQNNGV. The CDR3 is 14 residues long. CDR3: CASSPLAPHNEQFF. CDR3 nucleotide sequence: TGTGCCAGCAGCCCACTAGCTCCCCACAATGAGCAGTTCTTC.

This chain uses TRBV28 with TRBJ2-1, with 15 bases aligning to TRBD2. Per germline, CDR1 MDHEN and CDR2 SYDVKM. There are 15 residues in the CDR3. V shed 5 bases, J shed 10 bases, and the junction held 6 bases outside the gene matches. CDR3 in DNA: TGTGCCAGCAGTCCCGGACTAGCGGGAGGGGGGGAGCAGTTCTTC. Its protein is CASSPGLAGGGEQFF. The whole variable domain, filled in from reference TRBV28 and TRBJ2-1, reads DVKVTQSSRYLVKRTGEKVFLECVQDMDHENMFWYRQDPGLGLRLIYFSYDVKMKEKGDIPEGYSVSREKKERFSLILESASTNQTSMYLCASSPGLAGGGEQFFGPGTRLTVL.

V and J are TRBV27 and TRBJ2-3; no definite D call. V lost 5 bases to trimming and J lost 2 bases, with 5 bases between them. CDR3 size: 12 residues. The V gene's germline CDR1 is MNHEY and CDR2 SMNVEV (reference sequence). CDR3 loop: CASSPHTDTQYF. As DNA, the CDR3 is TGTGCCAGCAGTCCCCACACAGATACGCAGTATTTT.

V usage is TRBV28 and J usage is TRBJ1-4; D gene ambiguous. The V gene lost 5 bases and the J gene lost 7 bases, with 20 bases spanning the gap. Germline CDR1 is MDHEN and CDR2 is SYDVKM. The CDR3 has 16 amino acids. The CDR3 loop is CASSAPTGGWGEKLFF. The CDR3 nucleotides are TGTGCCAGCAGTGCCCCGACGGGCGGCTGGGGTGAAAAACTGTTTTTT.

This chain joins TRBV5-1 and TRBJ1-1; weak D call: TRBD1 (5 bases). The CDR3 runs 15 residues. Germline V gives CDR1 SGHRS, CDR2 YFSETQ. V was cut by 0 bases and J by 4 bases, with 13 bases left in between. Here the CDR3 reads CASSLGTFSATEAFF. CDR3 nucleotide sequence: TGCGCCAGCAGCTTGGGGACATTTAGCGCCACTGAAGCTTTCTTT.

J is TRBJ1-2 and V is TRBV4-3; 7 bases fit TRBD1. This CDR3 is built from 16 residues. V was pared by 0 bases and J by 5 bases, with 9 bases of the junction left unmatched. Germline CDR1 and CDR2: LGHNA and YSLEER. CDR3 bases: TGCGCCAGCAGCCAAGATCCGAGACAGGGAGGATATGGCTACACCTTC. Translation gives CASSQDPRQGGYGYTF.

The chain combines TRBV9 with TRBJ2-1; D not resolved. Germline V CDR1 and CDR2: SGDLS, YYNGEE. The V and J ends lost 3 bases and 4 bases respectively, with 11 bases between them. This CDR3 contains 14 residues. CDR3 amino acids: CASSATPRYNEQFF. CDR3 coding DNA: TGTGCCAGCAGCGCCACCCCCCGGTACAATGAGCAGTTCTTC.

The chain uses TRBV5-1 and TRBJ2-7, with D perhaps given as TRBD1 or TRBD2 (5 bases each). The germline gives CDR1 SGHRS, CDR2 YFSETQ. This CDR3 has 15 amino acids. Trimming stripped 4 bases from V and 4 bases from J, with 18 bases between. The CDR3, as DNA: TGCGCCAGCAGCGACGGGGCCGGCGTGGGATACGAGCAGTACTTC. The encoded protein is CASSDGAGVGYEQYF.

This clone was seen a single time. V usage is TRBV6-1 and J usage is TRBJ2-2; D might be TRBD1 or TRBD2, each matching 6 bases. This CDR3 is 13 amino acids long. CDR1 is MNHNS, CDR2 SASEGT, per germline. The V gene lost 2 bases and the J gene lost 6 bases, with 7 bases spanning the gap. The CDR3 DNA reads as TGTGCCAGCAGTGAAAGGGGGGCCGGGGAGCTGTTTTTT. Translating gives CASSERGAGELFF.

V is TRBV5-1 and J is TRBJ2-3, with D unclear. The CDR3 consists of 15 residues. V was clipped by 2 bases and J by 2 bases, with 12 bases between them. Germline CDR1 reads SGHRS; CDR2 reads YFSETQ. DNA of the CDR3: TGCGCCAGCAGCTTCCTAGGAATGGTCACAGATACGCAGTATTTT. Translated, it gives CASSFLGMVTDTQYF.

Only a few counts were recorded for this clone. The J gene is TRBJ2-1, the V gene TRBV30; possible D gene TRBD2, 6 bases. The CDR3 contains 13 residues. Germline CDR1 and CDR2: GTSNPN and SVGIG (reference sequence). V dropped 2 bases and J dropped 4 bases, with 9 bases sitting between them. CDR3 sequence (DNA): TGTGCCTGGAGTTCCGGGAGATACAATGAGCAGTTCTTC. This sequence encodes CAWSSGRYNEQFF. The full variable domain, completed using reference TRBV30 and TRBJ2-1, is SQTIHQWPATLVQPVGSPLSLECTVEGTSNPNLYWYRQAAGRGLQLLFYSVGIGQISSEVPQNLSASRPQDRQFILSSKKLLLSDSGFYLCAWSSGRYNEQFFGPGTRLTVL.

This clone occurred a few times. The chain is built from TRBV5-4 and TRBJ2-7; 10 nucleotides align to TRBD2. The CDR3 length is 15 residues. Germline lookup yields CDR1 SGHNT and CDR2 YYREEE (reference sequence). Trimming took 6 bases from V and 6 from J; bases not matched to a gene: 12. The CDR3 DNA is TGTGCCAGCAACCTAGCGGGAGTTACCTCGAGCGAGCAGTACTTC. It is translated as CASNLAGVTSSEQYF.

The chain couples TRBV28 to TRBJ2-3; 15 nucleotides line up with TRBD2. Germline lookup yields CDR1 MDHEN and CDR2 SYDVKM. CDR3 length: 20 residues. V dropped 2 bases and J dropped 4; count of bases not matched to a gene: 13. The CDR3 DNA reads TGTGCCAGCAGTTTAGTTCCCGGACTAGCGGGAGGGTACGGACCAGATACGCAGTATTTT. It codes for CASSLVPGLAGGYGPDTQYF.

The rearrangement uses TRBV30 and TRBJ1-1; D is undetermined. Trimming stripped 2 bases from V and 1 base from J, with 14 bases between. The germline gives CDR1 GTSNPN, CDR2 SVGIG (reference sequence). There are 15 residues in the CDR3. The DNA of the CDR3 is TGTGCCTGGAGTCCCCTAAGGGTGGGGAACACTGAAGCTTTCTTT. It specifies CAWSPLRVGNTEAFF.

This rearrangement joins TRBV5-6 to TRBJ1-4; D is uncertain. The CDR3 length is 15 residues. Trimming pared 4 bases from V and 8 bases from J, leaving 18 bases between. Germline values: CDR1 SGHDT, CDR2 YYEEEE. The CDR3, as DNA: TGTGCCAGCAGCCTGAATCGAATGGACGGGGAAAAACTGTTTTTT. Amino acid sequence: CASSLNRMDGEKLFF.

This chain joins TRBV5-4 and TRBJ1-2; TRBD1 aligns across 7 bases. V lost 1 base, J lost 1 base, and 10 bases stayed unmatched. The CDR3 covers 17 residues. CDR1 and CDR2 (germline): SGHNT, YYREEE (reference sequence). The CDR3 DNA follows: TGTGCCAGCAGCTTGTCCCCAACAGGGGTGGATAACTATGGCTACACCTTC. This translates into CASSLSPTGVDNYGYTF.

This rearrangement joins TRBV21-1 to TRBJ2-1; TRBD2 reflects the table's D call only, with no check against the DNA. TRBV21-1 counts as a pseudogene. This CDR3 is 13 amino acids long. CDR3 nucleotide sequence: TGTGCCAGCGGGGTTGCGGGGCGGGATGAGCAGTTCTTC. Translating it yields CASGVAGRDEQFF.

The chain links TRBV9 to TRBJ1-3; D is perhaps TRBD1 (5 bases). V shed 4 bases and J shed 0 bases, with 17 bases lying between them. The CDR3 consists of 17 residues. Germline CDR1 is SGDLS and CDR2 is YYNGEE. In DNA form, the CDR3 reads TGTGCCAGCAGCCCGTCCCTGTGGGGGAGCTCTGGAAACACCATATATTTT. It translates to CASSPSLWGSSGNTIYF.

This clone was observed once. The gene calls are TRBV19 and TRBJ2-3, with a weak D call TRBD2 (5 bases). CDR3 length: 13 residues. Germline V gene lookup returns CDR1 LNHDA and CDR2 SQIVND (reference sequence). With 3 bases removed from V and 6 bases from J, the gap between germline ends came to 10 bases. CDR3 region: CASSIRGSDTQYF. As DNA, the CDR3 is TGTGCCAGTAGTATTCGAGGGTCCGATACGCAGTATTTT.

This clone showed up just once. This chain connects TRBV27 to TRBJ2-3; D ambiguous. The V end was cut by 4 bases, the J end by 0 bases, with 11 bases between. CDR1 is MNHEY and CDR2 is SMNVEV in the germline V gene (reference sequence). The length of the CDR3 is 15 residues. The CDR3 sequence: CASSYAATSTDTQYF. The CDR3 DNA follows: TGTGCCAGCAGTTACGCGGCGACTAGCACAGATACGCAGTATTTT.

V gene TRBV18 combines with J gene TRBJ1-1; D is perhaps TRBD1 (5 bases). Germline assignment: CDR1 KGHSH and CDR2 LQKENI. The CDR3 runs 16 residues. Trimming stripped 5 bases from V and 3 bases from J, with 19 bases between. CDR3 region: CASSSGQGRDHTEAFF. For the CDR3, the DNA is TGTGCCAGCTCATCCGGTCAGGGCCGAGATCACACTGAAGCTTTCTTT.

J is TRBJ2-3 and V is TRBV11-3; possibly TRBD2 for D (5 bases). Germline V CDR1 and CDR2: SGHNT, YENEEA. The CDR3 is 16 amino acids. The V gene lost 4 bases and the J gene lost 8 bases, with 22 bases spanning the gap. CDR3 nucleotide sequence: TGTGCCAGCAGCTCCACTAAGGGTAGGAGCGGTTTTACGCAGTATTTT. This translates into CASSSTKGRSGFTQYF.

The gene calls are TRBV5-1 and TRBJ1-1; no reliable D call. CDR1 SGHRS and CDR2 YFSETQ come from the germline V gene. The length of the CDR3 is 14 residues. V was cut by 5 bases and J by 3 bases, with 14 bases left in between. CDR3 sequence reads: CASSRRVHDTEAFF. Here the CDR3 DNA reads TGCGCCAGCAGTCGTCGAGTACACGACACTGAAGCTTTCTTT.

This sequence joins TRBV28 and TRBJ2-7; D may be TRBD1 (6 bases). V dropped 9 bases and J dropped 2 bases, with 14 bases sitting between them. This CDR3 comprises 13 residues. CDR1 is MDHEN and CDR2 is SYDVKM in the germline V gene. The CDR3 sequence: CASTPGQTYEQYF. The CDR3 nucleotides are TGTGCCAGTACTCCCGGACAGACCTACGAGCAGTACTTC.

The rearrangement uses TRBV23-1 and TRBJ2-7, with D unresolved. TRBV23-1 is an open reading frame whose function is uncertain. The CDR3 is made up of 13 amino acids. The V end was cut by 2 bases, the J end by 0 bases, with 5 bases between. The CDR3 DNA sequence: TGCGCCAGCAGTCAACACGACTCCTACGAGCAGTACTTC. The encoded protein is CASSQHDSYEQYF.

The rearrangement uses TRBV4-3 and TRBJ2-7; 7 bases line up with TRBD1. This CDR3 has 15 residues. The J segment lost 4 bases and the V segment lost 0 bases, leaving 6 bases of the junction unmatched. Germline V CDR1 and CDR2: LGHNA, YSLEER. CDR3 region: CASSQDPQGFYEQYF. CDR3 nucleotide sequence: TGCGCCAGCAGCCAAGATCCACAGGGGTTTTACGAGCAGTACTTC.

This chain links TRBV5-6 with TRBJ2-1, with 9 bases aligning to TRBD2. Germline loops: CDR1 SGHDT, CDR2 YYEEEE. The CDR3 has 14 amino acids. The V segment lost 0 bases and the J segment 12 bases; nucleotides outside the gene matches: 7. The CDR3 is CASSLEGSGSSQFF. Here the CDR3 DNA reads TGTGCCAGCAGCTTGGAGGGTAGCGGGAGCTCGCAGTTCTTC.